Below are 17 T cell receptor beta chains sequenced from a single sample in a study of regulatory T cells in long-lasting Graves disease. To make TCR beta libraries, researchers used iRepertoire HTBI primers and Arm-PCR of CDR3 regions. MiXCR, applied by TCRdb to the multiplex PCR reads, yields one record per CDR3 protein. The repertoire holds about 300,000 distinct CDR3 sequences, with more than 15% as singletons. Time point specified: newly diagnosed GD, antithyroid drugs for less than 3 months. Following extraction of RNA from PBMCs, that RNA was used to make the TCR library. This material consisted of peripheral blood mononuclear cells (PBMCs), taken at new diagnosis, from a patient treated with antithyroid drugs. The receptor source for this set is a female donor with Graves disease.

This rearrangement joins TRBV30 to TRBJ2-7; 8 bases are a match to TRBD1. The CDR3 has 14 residues. Germline loops: CDR1 GTSNPN, CDR2 SVGIG (reference sequence). V dropped 3 bases and J dropped 3; count of bases not matched to a gene: 7. The CDR3 DNA is TGTGCCTGGAGAGGACAGGGAGCATACTACGAGCAGTACTTC. Translated: CAWRGQGAYYEQYF.

Many counts were recorded for this clonotype. The chain combines TRBV7-8 with TRBJ2-2; TRBD1 is a possible D gene (5 bases). Trimming removed 10 bases from V and 4 bases from J, with 10 bases in between. The V gene's germline CDR1 is SGHVS and CDR2 FQNEAQ. The CDR3 loop spans 12 amino acids. The CDR3 loop reads CATYTGTGELFF. In DNA form, the CDR3 reads TGTGCCACTTACACAGGCACCGGGGAGCTGTTTTTT.

This clonotype was found many times. V and J are TRBV6-1 and TRBJ2-7; 7 nucleotides match TRBD1. This CDR3 has 14 amino acids. Unmatched junction bases numbered 4, after V lost 0 bases and J lost 5 bases. CDR1 and CDR2 from the germline V gene are MNHNS and SASEGT. CDR3 DNA: TGTGCCAGCAGTGAAGCTTCGACAGGGAACGAGCAGTACTTC. This gives the protein CASSEASTGNEQYF.

In its sample, this clonotype was seen many times. The CDR3 nucleotides are TGTGCCTGGAGTGACAGTAATGGCTACACCTTC. This translates into CAWSDSNGYTF. The chain recombines TRBV30 with TRBJ1-2; D unresolved. Deletions cut 1 base from V and 6 bases from J, with 6 bases between. The length of the CDR3 is 11 residues. Germline CDR1 reads GTSNPN; CDR2 reads SVGIG (reference sequence).

There are many counts of this clonotype. This sequence joins TRBV11-2 and TRBJ1-4; D gene ambiguous. The CDR3 covers 18 residues. Germline V gene data show CDR1 as SGHAT and CDR2 as FQNNGV. V lost 1 base, J lost 0 bases, and 15 bases lay in between. The CDR3 protein is CASSLVAGPSSTNEKLFF. In DNA form, the CDR3 reads TGTGCCAGCAGCTTAGTGGCCGGACCGAGTTCAACTAATGAAAAACTGTTTTTT.

In regard to this clonotype: A clone one base away is much larger, so this may be a read error. The chain links TRBV19 to TRBJ2-1; 9 bases match TRBD2. V shed 9 bases and J 10 bases; nucleotides not matched to a gene: 13. In germline, CDR1 is LNHDA, CDR2 SQIVND (reference sequence). The CDR3 contains 14 residues. This CDR3 is CASNSLAGTYEQFF. The CDR3 region has the DNA TGTGCCAGCAATAGCCTAGCGGGAACCTACGAGCAGTTCTTC.

This chain joins TRBV28 and TRBJ2-7; tentative D call: TRBD2 (7 bases). V was cut by 7 bases and J by 4 bases, with 17 bases left in between. The CDR3 totals 14 residues. CDR1 is MDHEN and CDR2 is SYDVKM in the germline V gene. CDR3 in amino acids: CASTPRGGPYEQYF. DNA for the CDR3: TGTGCCAGCACCCCTAGGGGGGGCCCGTACGAGCAGTACTTC.

This clonotype came up many times. The genes are TRBV6-2 or TRBV6-3 and TRBJ2-7, with D possibly matching TRBD1 (6 bases). Germline-derived CDR1 and CDR2 are MNHEY and SVGEGT. V was pared by 5 bases and J by 0 bases, with 23 bases between. This CDR3 contains 18 residues. The CDR3 coding sequence is TGTGCCAGCAGTGAAAATGACAGGCCAAATTCGTTCTCCTACGAGCAGTACTTC. Residues: CASSENDRPNSFSYEQYF.

This clonotype was counted many times. The V and J genes are TRBV30 and TRBJ1-2; the D is unclear. Per the germline V gene, CDR1 is GTSNPN and CDR2 is SVGIG (reference sequence). V was pared by 1 base and J by 2 bases, with 2 bases between. The CDR3 runs to 11 residues. The CDR3 DNA sequence: TGTGCCTGGAGTGACAACTATGGCTACACCTTC. Its translation is CAWSDNYGYTF.

This clonotype was observed many times. V is TRBV6-8 and J is TRBJ1-2; 9 bases fit TRBD1. Losses at the gene ends were 10 bases for V and 4 bases for J; bases not matched to a gene: 7. Germline values: CDR1 MNHGY, CDR2 SAAAGT. The CDR3 extends over 13 amino acids. In DNA, the CDR3 is TGTGCCACCGGGGACAGGGAGGCCTATGGCTACACCTTC. Encoded protein: CATGDREAYGYTF.

This clonotype was recorded many times. The CDR3 DNA reads TGTGCCAGCAGTCCCTCCCCGCCCCAGATCACAGATACGCAGTATTTT. This codes for CASSPSPPQITDTQYF. The V gene is TRBV28, the J gene TRBJ2-3; D remains ambiguous. Germline V gene sequence: CDR1 MDHEN, CDR2 SYDVKM. This CDR3 spans 16 amino acids. Trimming took off 5 bases at V and 2 bases at J, with 17 bases between the two ends.

Ten or more counts support this clonotype. This chain connects TRBV28 to TRBJ2-7; D might be TRBD2 (6 bases). CDR1 is MDHEN, CDR2 SYDVKM, per germline. Trimming took off 6 bases at V and 2 bases at J, with 14 bases between the two ends. This CDR3 comprises 14 residues. The CDR3 region is CASRPGDGAYEQYF. The CDR3 bases are TGTGCCAGCAGGCCGGGGGACGGGGCCTACGAGCAGTACTTC.

Notes on this clonotype: A single base separates this from a much larger clone, so it may be a read error. The CDR3 end shows no conserved phenylalanine or tryptophan, and so a read error is likely. The gene calls are TRBV28 and TRBJ1-3; possibly TRBD1 for D (5 bases). Per germline, CDR1 MDHEN and CDR2 SYDVKM. The CDR3 runs to 13 residues. V lost 7 bases and J lost 0, with 7 bases in between. The CDR3 loop is CASTGASGNTIYS. DNA of the CDR3: TGTGCCAGCACTGGGGCCTCTGGAAACACCATATATTCT.

This clonotype was detected ten times or more. CDR3 region: CASDLNGQAGYNEQFF. Written as DNA, the CDR3 is TGCGCCAGCGACTTGAACGGACAGGCGGGATACAATGAGCAGTTCTTC. The V call is TRBV5-1, the J call TRBJ2-1; a possible D gene is TRBD1 (7 bases). V lost 7 bases and J lost 4, with 21 bases in between. Germline V gene sequence: CDR1 SGHRS, CDR2 YFSETQ. CDR3 length: 16 amino acids.

The table lists this clonotype with a few counts. The chain employs TRBV5-1 and TRBJ2-1; D may be TRBD2 (5 bases). CDR1 is SGHRS and CDR2 is YFSETQ in the germline V gene. V gave up 1 base and J gave up 6 bases, with 17 bases separating them. This CDR3 spans 16 amino acids. CDR3 DNA sequence: TGCGCCAGCAGCTTGTTCCCGGAGGTCAATCGCAATGAGCAGTTCTTC. Translated, it gives CASSLFPEVNRNEQFF.

This clonotype was seen repeatedly, ten times or more. The chain is built from TRBV6-5 and TRBJ2-3; the D gene is possibly TRBD2 (6 bases). Looked up from germline, CDR1 is MNHEY and CDR2 is SVGAGI. This CDR3 contains 17 residues. V gave up 2 bases and J gave up 2 bases, with 17 bases separating them. The CDR3 DNA reads TGTGCCAGCAGTTACGGTAGACGCGCGGGGAACACAGATACGCAGTATTTT. Its translation: CASSYGRRAGNTDTQYF.

This clonotype was observed at least ten times. This chain connects TRBV2 to TRBJ2-7; 10 bases are shared with TRBD1. V trimming: 2 bases; J trimming: 7 bases; junction bases outside the gene matches: 8. CDR3 length: 15 residues. Germline V gene data show CDR1 as SNHLY and CDR2 as FYNNEI. CDR3 in amino acids: CASSEPGQGREEQYF. The CDR3, as DNA: TGTGCCAGCAGTGAACCGGGACAGGGGAGGGAAGAGCAGTACTTC.